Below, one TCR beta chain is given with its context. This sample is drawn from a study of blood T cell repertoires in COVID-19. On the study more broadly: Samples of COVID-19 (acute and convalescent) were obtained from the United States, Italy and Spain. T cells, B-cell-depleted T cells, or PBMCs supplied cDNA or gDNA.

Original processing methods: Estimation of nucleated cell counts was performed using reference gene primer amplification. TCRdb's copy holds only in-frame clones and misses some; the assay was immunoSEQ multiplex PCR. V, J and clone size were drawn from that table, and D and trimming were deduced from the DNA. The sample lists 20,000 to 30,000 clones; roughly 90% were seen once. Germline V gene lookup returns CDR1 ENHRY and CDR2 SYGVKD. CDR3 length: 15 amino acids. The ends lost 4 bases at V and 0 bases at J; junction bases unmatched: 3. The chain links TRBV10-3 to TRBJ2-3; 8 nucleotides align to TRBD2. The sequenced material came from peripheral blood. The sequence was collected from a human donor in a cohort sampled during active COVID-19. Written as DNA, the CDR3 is TGTGCCATCAGTGTTGTAGCGGGGAGCACAGATACGCAGTATTTT. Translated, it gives CAISVVAGSTDTQYF.